This T cell receptor beta chain was sequenced for a study of cytomegalovirus exposure and HLA in healthy donors. Trimming cost V 5 bases and J 8 bases; bases outside gene matches: 9. The CDR3 runs to 15 residues. Germline V gene lookup returns CDR1 SGHTA and CDR2 FQGNSA. Study results and limitations: Presence/absence analyses took donor sequencing depth as roughly uniform. The analysis excluded some indistinguishable V segments, including TRBV6-2 and TRBV6-3. Apart from CMV serostatus, no immune exposure information was available.

Details on this clone: Antigen specificity is unknown.

Primers: 60 Vbeta forward and 13 Jbeta reverse. Produced via immunoSEQ multiplex PCR; TCRdb's table is partial and in-frame only. The sample comprises more than 100,000 clones, 80% of which are singletons, and 7.5% to 9% rests with the top ten. Sequencing was done on a sample of PBMCs. The clonotype was recovered from a female donor in good health and CMV-seropositive. J is TRBJ1-2 and V is TRBV7-2; 12 bases align to TRBD1. The CDR3 DNA reads TGTGCCAGCAGCGAAGGGACAGGGGGCGTATGGGGCTACACCTTC. Translating it yields CASSEGTGGVWGYTF.